One sample yielded the 12 T cell receptor beta chains listed below, sequenced in a study of lymphopenia after photon versus proton radiotherapy. Clones were read by immunoSEQ multiplex PCR, and TCRdb kept only the in-frame ones, dropping some. Of 65,000 to 70,000 clones listed, roughly 91% are singletons. Here the sequenced sample was peripheral blood, taken from a patient treated with photon-based radiotherapy. The receptor set was obtained from a woman between 65 and 79 years old with pancreatic cancer.

This clone was recorded only once. V and J are TRBV5-6 and TRBJ2-1; 10 bases are shared with TRBD1. This CDR3 region has 15 residues. With V trimmed by 7 bases and J by 7 bases, 11 bases remained unmatched. Germline V CDR1 and CDR2: SGHDT, YYEEEE. The CDR3 coding sequence is TGTGCCAGCGGGGATACCGGGACAGGGGAAAATGAGCAGTTCTTC. Amino acids: CASGDTGTGENEQFF.

The gene calls are TRBV5-1 and TRBJ2-1, with 8 bases that match TRBD2. The junction had 15 bases not matched to a gene; V was cut back by 4 bases and J by 0 bases. This CDR3 comprises 19 residues. In germline, CDR1 is SGHRS, CDR2 YFSETQ. The chain's CDR3 is CASSQGRLAKTSSYNEQFF. CDR3 bases: TGCGCCAGCAGCCAGGGGAGACTAGCGAAAACTAGCTCCTACAATGAGCAGTTCTTC.

The chain employs TRBV28 and TRBJ2-7; D is unclear. CDR1 and CDR2 (germline): MDHEN, SYDVKM. V shed 6 bases and J shed 3 bases, with 6 bases lying between them. This CDR3 is built from 11 residues. CDR3 residues: CASSESYEQYF. CDR3 in DNA: TGTGCCAGCAGCGAAAGCTACGAGCAGTACTTC.

This sequence joins TRBV9 and TRBJ2-1; D tentatively fits TRBD1 or TRBD2 (6 bases each). This CDR3 contains 15 residues. V was shortened by 0 bases and J by 0 bases, with 7 bases between the two germline ends. Looked up from germline, CDR1 is SGDLS and CDR2 is YYNGEE. CDR3 nucleotides: TGTGCCAGCAGCGTAGCGGGGGCCTCCTACAATGAGCAGTTCTTC. As protein: CASSVAGASYNEQFF.

The chain recombines TRBV11-2 with TRBJ2-3; 13 bases are shared with TRBD2. Germline V lookup: CDR1 SGHAT, CDR2 FQNNGV. Trimming took 3 bases from V and 5 from J; bases not matched to a gene: 8. The CDR3 sequence is 17 residues long. CDR3 nucleotide sequence: TGTGCCAGCAGCTTTACTAGCGGGAGGGCCGGTGAAGATACGCAGTATTTT. It is translated as CASSFTSGRAGEDTQYF.

The V and J genes are TRBV5-1 and TRBJ1-1, with 10 bases fitting TRBD1. The length of the CDR3 is 14 residues. Germline V gives CDR1 SGHRS, CDR2 YFSETQ. J gave up 4 bases and V 6 bases, and 6 bases lay outside the gene matches. The CDR3 region is CASNSGTGATEAFF. The CDR3, as DNA: TGCGCCAGCAACTCCGGGACAGGGGCCACTGAAGCTTTCTTT.

This chain uses TRBV19 with TRBJ2-1; D may be TRBD2 (6 bases). The V gene's germline CDR1 is LNHDA and CDR2 SQIVND (reference sequence). Deletions cut 4 bases from V and 3 bases from J, with 13 bases between. CDR3 length equals 15 residues. This CDR3 is CASSSGGIRYNEQFF. CDR3 DNA sequence: TGTGCCAGTAGTAGTGGCGGGATACGCTACAATGAGCAGTTCTTC.

V and J are TRBV4-1 and TRBJ1-3; D remains ambiguous. V was cut by 0 bases and J by 0 bases, with 9 bases left in between. The CDR3 has 16 amino acids. Germline V gene data show CDR1 as MGHRA and CDR2 as YSYEKL. CDR3 protein: CASSQDTASSGNTIYF. The CDR3 DNA is TGCGCCAGCAGCCAAGATACCGCTAGCTCTGGAAACACCATATATTTT.

The V and J genes are TRBV19 and TRBJ2-1; 11 nucleotides agree with TRBD2. The CDR3 covers 16 residues. The V and J ends lost 3 bases and 4 bases, in that order; junction bases with no gene match: 5. Germline lookup yields CDR1 LNHDA and CDR2 SQIVND (reference sequence). CDR3 coding DNA: TGTGCCAGTAGTATGCGGCTAGCGGGAGGATACAATGAGCAGTTCTTC. Protein: CASSMRLAGGYNEQFF.

The J gene is TRBJ2-5, the V gene TRBV30; 9 bases line up with TRBD2. The CDR3 totals 14 residues. Germline-derived CDR1 and CDR2 are GTSNPN and SVGIG (reference sequence). V was clipped by 0 bases and J by 5 bases; unmatched bases: 4. This chain's CDR3 is CAWSVNSGSETQYF. Written as DNA, the CDR3 is TGTGCCTGGAGTGTGAATAGCGGGAGCGAGACCCAGTACTTC.

CDR3 coding DNA: TGTGCCAGCAGCGTAGGTTCAGGGGCTCGTGGCTACACCTTC. Translation: CASSVGSGARGYTF. This chain links TRBV9 with TRBJ1-2; D might be TRBD1 (6 bases). CDR1 SGDLS and CDR2 YYNGEE come from the germline V gene. V was trimmed by 0 bases and J by 7 bases, leaving 13 bases between them. This CDR3 comprises 14 residues.

This clone occurred once. The chain uses TRBV4-2 and TRBJ2-3; 10 nucleotides agree with TRBD1. Germline-derived CDR1 and CDR2 are LGHNA and YNFKEQ. CDR3 length: 14 amino acids. Germline trimming cut 7 bases from V and 3 bases from J; bases unmatched to any gene: 4. CDR3 protein: CASTRQGATDTQYF. The CDR3, as DNA: TGTGCCAGCACCCGACAGGGGGCAACAGATACGCAGTATTTT.